Given below is one T cell receptor beta chain in context. CDR3 length: 13 amino acids. Germline CDR1 reads MNHEY; CDR2 reads SMNVEV (reference sequence). V lost 4 bases to trimming and J lost 4 bases, with 9 bases between them. TCRdb used MiXCR to reprocess the PCR reads, holding one entry per CDR3 protein. Of under 800,000 distinct CDR3 sequences detected, roughly 27% appear once; the ten largest clones hold about 0.78%. The record originates from a study of molecular identifiers for immune sequencing clone quantification. Naive CD8 T cells were FACS-sorted by CD8+CD4-CCR7+CD45RA+ markers. This chain links TRBV27 with TRBJ2-3, with D unresolved. This clonotype was obtained from a human donor in good health. Some libraries in this study had Jurkat cell RNA spiked in. Sample: naive CD8+ T cells from blood, with Jurkat cell RNA spiked in. Described subset: FACS-sorted CD8+CD4-CCR7+CD45RA+ naive T cells. This chain's CDR3 is CASSWQNPDTQYF. CDR3 nucleotide sequence: TGTGCCAGCAGTTGGCAAAACCCAGATACGCAGTATTTT.